Detailed here is one T cell receptor (beta chain). Its target is unknown. The data were taken from a study of identical twins. Notes on the study in general: Twins showed weaker excess sharing in their beta out-of-frame sequences.

A single record per CDR3 protein comes from TCRdb applying MiXCR to the 5' RACE reads. The data contain 450,000 or so distinct CDR3 sequences, 24% of them seen just once; the ten biggest clones take up about 2.7%. These data are also associated with another study on T cells expressing NK-cell markers. That investigation notes: The authors sequenced eight donors, of whom seven were HCMV-seropositive and one was seronegative.

The receptor's source is a young woman in good health. Sequenced sample: CD4+ T cells sorted from blood.

CDR3 loop: CAISPGTTYTEAFF. The CDR3 DNA is TGTGCCATCAGTCCCGGGACGACGTACACTGAAGCTTTCTTT. The V and J genes are TRBV10-3 and TRBJ1-1, with D possibly TRBD1 on 5 matching bases. V was pared by 5 bases and J by 3 bases, with 13 bases between. Germline CDR1 ENHRY, CDR2 SYGVKD. The CDR3 has 14 amino acids.